The 17 T cell receptor beta chains given below trace back to one sample, sequenced in a study of cytomegalovirus exposure and HLA in healthy donors. PCR amplification relied on 60 Vbeta primers (plus 13 Jbeta primers). Produced via immunoSEQ multiplex PCR; TCRdb's table is partial and in-frame only. The sample holds some 180,000 clones, about 77% seen once. The sequenced sample consisted of PBMCs. Receptors were obtained from a female donor in good health and CMV-seronegative.

This rearrangement joins TRBV2 to TRBJ1-1; D perhaps matches TRBD1 (6 bases). The CDR3 length is 13 residues. Trimming took off 6 bases at V and 1 base at J, with 9 bases between the two ends. CDR1 is SNHLY and CDR2 is FYNNEI in the germline V gene. CDR3 sequence (DNA): TGTGCCAGCAGACCGACAGGGAACACTGAAGCTTTCTTT. Amino acid sequence: CASRPTGNTEAFF. Variable domain in full (rest from reference TRBV2 and TRBJ1-1): EPEVTQTPSHQVTQMGQEVILRCVPISNHLYFYWYRQILGQKVEFLVSFYNNEISEKSEIFDDQFSVERPDGSNFTLKIRSTKLEDSAMYFCASRPTGNTEAFFGQGTRLTVV.

The chain links TRBV5-1 to TRBJ2-3, with 8 bases that match TRBD1. Looked up from germline, CDR1 is SGHRS and CDR2 is YFSETQ. The CDR3 sequence is 14 residues long. V dropped 3 bases and J dropped 4; count of bases not matched to a gene: 4. The DNA of the CDR3 is TGCGCCAGCAGCTCTAGACAGGGGTCAGATACGCAGTATTTT. Its translation is CASSSRQGSDTQYF.

V is TRBV28 and J is TRBJ2-1; D is unresolved. Germline CDR1 MDHEN, CDR2 SYDVKM. This CDR3 is 10 amino acids long. V lost 8 bases and J 9 bases, leaving 8 bases between the germline ends. The CDR3, as DNA: TGTGCCAGCGGTTACGGTGAGCAGTTCTTC. It translates to CASGYGEQFF.

By share of the sample, this clone is medium-sized. The rearrangement uses TRBV6-1 and TRBJ2-7; tentative D call: TRBD1 (5 bases). In germline, CDR1 is MNHNS, CDR2 SASEGT. The germline V and J ends were trimmed by 7 bases and 2 bases, with 9 bases remaining between them. The length of the CDR3 is 12 residues. The CDR3: CASMNRPYEQYF. For the CDR3, the DNA is TGTGCCAGCATGAACAGGCCCTACGAGCAGTACTTC.

This sequence joins TRBV7-2 and TRBJ2-1, with 9 bases aligning to TRBD2. The trim removed 4 bases at V and 10 bases at J, leaving 11 bases unmatched. The CDR3 consists of 15 residues. Germline CDR1 SGHTA, CDR2 FQGNSA. CDR3 loop: CASSSVRLAGREQFF. In DNA form, the CDR3 reads TGTGCCAGCAGCTCCGTTCGGCTAGCGGGACGGGAGCAGTTCTTC.

This chain uses TRBV11-2 with TRBJ2-7, with 10 bases matching TRBD1. CDR3 length equals 16 residues. In germline, CDR1 is SGHAT, CDR2 FQNNGV. V trimming: 2 bases; J trimming: 1 base; junction bases outside the gene matches: 5. CDR3 in amino acids: CASSLSWDRGSYEQYF. In DNA, the CDR3 is TGTGCCAGCAGCTTATCGTGGGACAGGGGATCCTACGAGCAGTACTTC. Filled out from reference TRBV11-2 and TRBJ2-7, the complete variable domain reads EAGVAQSPRYKIIEKRQSVAFWCNPISGHATLYWYQQILGQGPKLLIQFQNNGVVDDSQLPKDRFSAERLKGVDSTLKIQPAKLEDSAVYLCASSLSWDRGSYEQYFGPGTRLTVT.

The chain links TRBV5-1 to TRBJ2-1; the D gene is possibly TRBD2 (6 bases). CDR3 size: 16 residues. Between the trimmed V and J ends, which lost 4 bases and 0 bases, there was a span of 14 bases. Germline lookup yields CDR1 SGHRS and CDR2 YFSETQ. CDR3 nucleotide sequence: TGCGCCAGCAGCGTCCCTAGCGTTAGCTCCTACAATGAGCAGTTCTTC. Protein sequence: CASSVPSVSSYNEQFF. The full variable domain, its missing parts supplied by reference TRBV5-1 and TRBJ2-1, is KAGVTQTPRYLIKTRGQQVTLSCSPISGHRSVSWYQQTPGQGLQFLFEYFSETQRNKGNFPGRFSGRQFSNSRSEMNVSTLELGDSALYLCASSVPSVSSYNEQFFGPGTRLTVL.

The chain carries TRBV6-1 and TRBJ2-4; 9 bases agree with TRBD2. In germline, CDR1 is MNHNS, CDR2 SASEGT. Trimming removed 6 bases from V and 5 bases from J; junction bases left unmatched: 8. CDR3 length equals 15 residues. CDR3 sequence (DNA): TGTGCCAGCAGGTCCTTAGCGGGAGTTGAAAACATTCAGTACTTC. Its translation: CASRSLAGVENIQYF.

The chain links TRBV10-3 to TRBJ1-6; a weak D match, TRBD1 (5 bases). The CDR3 spans 16 residues. V was trimmed by 10 bases and J by 1 base, leaving 17 bases between them. Germline V gene lookup returns CDR1 ENHRY and CDR2 SYGVKD. This chain's CDR3 is CASKDRGRSYNSPLHF. CDR3 DNA: TGTGCCAGCAAGGATCGGGGGAGGTCCTATAATTCACCCCTCCACTTT.

The gene calls are TRBV2 and TRBJ2-3; 9 bases align to TRBD2. The ends lost 6 bases at V and 2 bases at J; junction bases unmatched: 6. The CDR3 length is 15 residues. Germline CDR1 reads SNHLY; CDR2 reads FYNNEI. The CDR3, as DNA: TGTGCCAGCAGGGTGTCTAGCGGGGCCACAGATACGCAGTATTTT. Translation: CASRVSSGATDTQYF. Full variable domain (outside the CDR3, taken from reference TRBV2 and TRBJ2-3): EPEVTQTPSHQVTQMGQEVILRCVPISNHLYFYWYRQILGQKVEFLVSFYNNEISEKSEIFDDQFSVERPDGSNFTLKIRSTKLEDSAMYFCASRVSSGATDTQYFGPGTRLTVL.

V usage is TRBV27 and J usage is TRBJ2-7, with D uncertain. Germline V lookup: CDR1 MNHEY, CDR2 SMNVEV (reference sequence). V dropped 5 bases and J dropped 0 bases, with 17 bases sitting between them. The CDR3 loop spans 16 amino acids. The CDR3 region is CASSPSLLWSSYEQYF. CDR3 DNA: TGTGCCAGCAGTCCCAGTCTACTATGGAGCTCCTACGAGCAGTACTTC.

The chain couples TRBV15 to TRBJ2-7; D not resolved. Germline V gene data show CDR1 as LNHNV and CDR2 as YYDKDF (reference sequence). The V end lost 0 bases, the J end lost 6 bases, and 12 bases lay between the germline ends. The CDR3 contains 14 residues. CDR3 residues: CATSRDLELAEQYF. The CDR3, as DNA: TGTGCCACCAGCAGAGATCTAGAATTGGCCGAGCAGTACTTC.

The rearrangement links TRBV28 to TRBJ2-5; weak D call: TRBD1 (6 bases). Germline-derived CDR1 and CDR2 are MDHEN and SYDVKM. The CDR3 runs to 15 residues. The V end was cut by 2 bases, the J end by 1 base, with 11 bases between. CDR3 in amino acids: CASSLTGKIQETQYF. The CDR3, as DNA: TGTGCCAGCAGTTTAACAGGGAAAATCCAAGAGACCCAGTACTTC. Variable domain in full (rest from reference TRBV28 and TRBJ2-5): DVKVTQSSRYLVKRTGEKVFLECVQDMDHENMFWYRQDPGLGLRLIYFSYDVKMKEKGDIPEGYSVSREKKERFSLILESASTNQTSMYLCASSLTGKIQETQYFGPGTRLLVL.

The genes are TRBV28 and TRBJ2-5; 14 positions match TRBD2. The V gene's germline CDR1 is MDHEN and CDR2 SYDVKM. V gave up 6 bases and J gave up 5 bases; unmatched junction bases: 17. The CDR3 is 19 amino acids. The CDR3 DNA reads TGTGCCAGCAGCCCAGGACTAGCGGGAGGTCCGTTTGCGATGGAGACCCAGTACTTC. This codes for CASSPGLAGGPFAMETQYF.

This sequence joins TRBV5-5 and TRBJ2-7; 8 nucleotides agree with TRBD1. The trim removed 0 bases at V and 2 bases at J, leaving 4 bases unmatched. CDR1 is SGHKS, CDR2 YYEKEE, per germline (reference sequence). The CDR3 has 15 residues. The CDR3: CASSLVGDRTYEQYF. CDR3 bases: TGTGCCAGCAGCTTGGTTGGGGACAGGACCTACGAGCAGTACTTC.

The V call is TRBV27, the J call TRBJ1-5; TRBD1 matches at 11 bases. Germline V CDR1 and CDR2: MNHEY, SMNVEV (reference sequence). After removal of 4 bases from V and 3 bases from J, the junction contained 5 bases not matched to a gene. There are 16 residues in the CDR3. CDR3 in amino acids: CASSSGTGGYNQPQHF. Written as DNA, the CDR3 is TGTGCCAGCAGTTCGGGGACAGGGGGATACAATCAGCCCCAGCATTTT.

The J gene is TRBJ1-5, the V gene TRBV15; TRBD1 matches at 7 bases. V trimming: 5 bases; J trimming: 4 bases; junction bases outside the gene matches: 8. Per the germline V gene, CDR1 is LNHNV and CDR2 is YYDKDF (reference sequence). The CDR3 totals 15 residues. CDR3 protein: CATSRPDRINQPQHF. CDR3 in DNA: TGTGCCACCAGCCGCCCGGACAGGATTAATCAGCCCCAGCATTTT.